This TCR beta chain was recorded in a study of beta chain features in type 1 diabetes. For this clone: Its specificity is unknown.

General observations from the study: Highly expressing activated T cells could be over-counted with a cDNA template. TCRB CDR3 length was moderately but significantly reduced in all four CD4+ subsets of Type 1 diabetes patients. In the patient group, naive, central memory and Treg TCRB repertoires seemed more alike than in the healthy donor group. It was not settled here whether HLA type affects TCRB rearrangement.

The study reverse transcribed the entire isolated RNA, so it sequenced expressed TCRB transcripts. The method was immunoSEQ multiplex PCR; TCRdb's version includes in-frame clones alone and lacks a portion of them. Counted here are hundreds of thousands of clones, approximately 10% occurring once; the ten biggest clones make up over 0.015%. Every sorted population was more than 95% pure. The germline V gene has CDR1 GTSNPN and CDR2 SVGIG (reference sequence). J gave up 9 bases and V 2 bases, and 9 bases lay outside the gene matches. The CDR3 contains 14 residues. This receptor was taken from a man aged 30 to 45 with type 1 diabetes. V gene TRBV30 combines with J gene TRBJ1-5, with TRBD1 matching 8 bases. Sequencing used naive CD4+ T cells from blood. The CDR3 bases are TGTGCCTGGAGTTACGGGACAGGCCAATGGCCCCAGCATTTT. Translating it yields CAWSYGTGQWPQHF.